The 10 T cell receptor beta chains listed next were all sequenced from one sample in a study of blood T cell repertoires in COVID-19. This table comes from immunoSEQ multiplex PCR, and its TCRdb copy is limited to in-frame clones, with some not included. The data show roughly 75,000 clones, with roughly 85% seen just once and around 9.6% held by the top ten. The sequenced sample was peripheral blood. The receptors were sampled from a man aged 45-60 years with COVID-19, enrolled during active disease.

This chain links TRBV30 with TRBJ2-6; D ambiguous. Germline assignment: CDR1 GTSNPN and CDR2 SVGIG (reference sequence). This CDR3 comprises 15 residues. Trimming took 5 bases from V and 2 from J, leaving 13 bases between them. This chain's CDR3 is CAWGQAPAGANVLTF. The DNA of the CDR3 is TGTGCCTGGGGTCAGGCGCCGGCTGGGGCCAACGTCCTGACTTTC.

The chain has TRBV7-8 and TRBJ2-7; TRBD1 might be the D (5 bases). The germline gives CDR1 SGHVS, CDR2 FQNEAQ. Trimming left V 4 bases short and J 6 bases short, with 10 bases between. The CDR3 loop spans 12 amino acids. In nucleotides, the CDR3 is TGTGCCAGCAGCTCGATGACAGTCGAGCAGTACTTC. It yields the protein CASSSMTVEQYF.

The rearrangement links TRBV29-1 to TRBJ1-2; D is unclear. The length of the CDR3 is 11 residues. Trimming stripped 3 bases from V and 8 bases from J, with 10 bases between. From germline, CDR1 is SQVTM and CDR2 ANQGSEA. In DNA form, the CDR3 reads TGCAGCGTTGAGAGGGTCAACGGCTACACCTTC. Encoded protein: CSVERVNGYTF.

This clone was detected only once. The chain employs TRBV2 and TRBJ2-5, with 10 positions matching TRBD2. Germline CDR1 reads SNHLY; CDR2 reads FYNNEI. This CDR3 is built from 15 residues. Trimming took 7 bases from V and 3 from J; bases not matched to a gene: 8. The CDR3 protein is CASKEREGGKETQYF. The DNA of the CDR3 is TGTGCCAGCAAAGAGCGGGAGGGGGGGAAAGAGACCCAGTACTTC.

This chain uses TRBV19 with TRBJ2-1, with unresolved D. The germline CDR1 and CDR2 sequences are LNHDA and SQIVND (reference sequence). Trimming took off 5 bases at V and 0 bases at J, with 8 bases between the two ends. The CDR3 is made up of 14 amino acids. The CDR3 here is CASSRLSSYNEQFF. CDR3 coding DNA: TGTGCCAGTAGTCGCCTTAGCTCCTACAATGAGCAGTTCTTC.

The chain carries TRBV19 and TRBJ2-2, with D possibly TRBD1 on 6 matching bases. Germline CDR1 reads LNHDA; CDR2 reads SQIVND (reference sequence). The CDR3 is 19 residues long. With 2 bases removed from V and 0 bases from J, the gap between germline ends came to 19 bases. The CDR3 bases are TGTGCCAGTAGTATACGGGACATAAAGTTTCTAGCGAACACCGGGGAGCTGTTTTTT. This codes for CASSIRDIKFLANTGELFF.

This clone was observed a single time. In nucleotides, the CDR3 is TGCGCCAGCAGCTTGACAGGGGGAAGCAATCAGCCCCAGCATTTT. Translation gives CASSLTGGSNQPQHF. The V gene is TRBV5-1, the J gene TRBJ1-5, with TRBD1 matching 8 bases. With V trimmed by 1 base and J by 1 base, 1 base remained unmatched. Germline CDR1 and CDR2: SGHRS and YFSETQ. The CDR3 covers 15 residues.

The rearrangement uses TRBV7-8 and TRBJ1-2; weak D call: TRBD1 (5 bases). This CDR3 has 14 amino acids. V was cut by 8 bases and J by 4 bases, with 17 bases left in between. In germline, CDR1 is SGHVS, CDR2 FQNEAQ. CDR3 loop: CASGGRLSIYGYTF. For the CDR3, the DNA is TGTGCCAGCGGGGGGAGGCTCTCTATCTATGGCTACACCTTC.

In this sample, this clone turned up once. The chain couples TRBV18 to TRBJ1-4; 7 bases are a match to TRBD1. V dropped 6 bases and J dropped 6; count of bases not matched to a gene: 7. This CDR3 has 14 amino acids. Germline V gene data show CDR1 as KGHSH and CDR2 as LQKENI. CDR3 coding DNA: TGTGCCAGCTCCCTACAGGGGCTCGATGAAAAACTGTTTTTT. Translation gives CASSLQGLDEKLFF.

As DNA, the CDR3 is TGTGCCACCAGTGACTCCGACGCGGAGAAAGCTTTCTTT. As protein: CATSDSDAEKAFF. J is TRBJ1-1 and V is TRBV24-1; D not resolved. V lost 4 bases, J lost 9 bases, and 14 bases lay in between. This CDR3 is 13 amino acids long. Germline V lookup: CDR1 KGHDR, CDR2 SFDVKD.